Described below is a single T cell receptor beta chain sequence and its context. The sample belongs to a study of shared T cell receptors in the human thymus. Assay used: immunoSEQ multiplex PCR; TCRdb lists only in-frame clones, some missing. Of about 380,000 clones in the sample, approximately 95% were seen once. This clonotype originated in a human donor. Input material: thymocytes.

CDR3: CAWKRGLGGYGYTF. In DNA, the CDR3 is TGTGCCTGGAAAAGGGGGCTCGGGGGCTATGGCTACACCTTC. The chain links TRBV30 to TRBJ1-2, with 7 nucleotides matching TRBD1. This CDR3 is 14 amino acids long. Germline CDR1 reads GTSNPN; CDR2 reads SVGIG (reference sequence). Trimming cost V 4 bases and J 4 bases; bases outside gene matches: 9.